This T cell receptor (beta chain) was profiled in a study of T cell repertoires in cytomegalovirus infection. Study in general: Based on public TCR beta signatures, there were indications of CMV infection and of a matching HLA type. Study-wide points: Identification of carriers of CMV plus the relevant HLA was achieved through cumulative public TCR beta family frequency. The response measured ex vivo was dominated by TCR beta clonotypes (HLA-C-restricted and CMV-specific).

CDR1 and CDR2 (germline): MNHEY, SVGEGT. CDR3 length: 18 residues. With 6 bases removed from V and 0 bases from J, the gap between germline ends came to 21 bases. TCRdb re-called the reads through MiXCR, storing one row per CDR3 protein. The repertoire has roughly 310,000 distinct CDR3 sequences, 17% of them found once; the top ten carry 9.5% to 15%. In the case of this clonotype: The antigen remains unidentified.

Material for sequencing was PBMCs. V gene TRBV6-2 or TRBV6-3 combines with J gene TRBJ1-5; possibly TRBD1 for D (5 bases). The sequence came from a human donor in good health (CMV status not recorded). Some clones in this sample may be carry-over from other donors' samples. The CDR3, as DNA: TGTGCCAGCAGCCGCGGGACTCCCCAGGGCTATAGCAATCAGCCCCAGCATTTT. It encodes CASSRGTPQGYSNQPQHF.